This T cell receptor beta chain was captured in a study of cytomegalovirus exposure and HLA in healthy donors. General observations from the study: Researchers reportedly found TCR beta sequences accurately predicted most subjects' HLA-A and HLA-B alleles.

Comments on this clone: Its antigen is not known.

The PCR contained 60 Vbeta and 13 Jbeta primers. The assay was immunoSEQ multiplex PCR, and TCRdb's table has in-frame clones only and misses some. The sample shows roughly 170,000 clones, roughly 87% of them seen only once. The ends were cut back, 6 bases at V and 6 bases at J, with 18 bases in the middle. Germline V gene lookup returns CDR1 LNHDA and CDR2 SQIVND (reference sequence). The CDR3 has 15 amino acids. The chain is built from TRBV19 and TRBJ2-1; perhaps TRBD2 as D (5 bases). The source is a man between 45 and 60 years old in good health and CMV-seronegative. The source material was PBMCs. CDR3 sequence: CASREVGSYLNEQFF. Here the CDR3 DNA reads TGTGCCAGTAGGGAGGTAGGGTCTTACCTCAATGAGCAGTTCTTC.